A selection of T cell receptor beta chains follows, all from one sample in a study of cytomegalovirus exposure and HLA in healthy donors. The data were produced by immunoSEQ multiplex PCR, yet TCRdb's version contains in-frame clones alone and is incomplete. The sample yields around 150,000 clones, 82% seen once. The specimen was PBMCs. These receptors originate from a male donor in good health and CMV-seronegative. The CDR3 runs from the conserved cysteine through the conserved F or W. A D gene is named only where the DNA matches it firmly. Size is omitted from some rows. Given values are once, few, many or a class for expanded clones.

V	J	D	size	CDR3	DNA
TRBV7-9	TRBJ2-1	TRBD2	-	CASSFTSGGIGEQFF	TGTGCCAGCAGCTTCACTAGCGGGGGGATCGGTGAGCAGTTCTTC
TRBV27	TRBJ2-7	-	once	CASSSYGLSYEQYF	TGTGCCAGCAGTTCCTATGGGCTCTCCTACGAGCAGTACTTC
TRBV28	TRBJ1-2	-	-	CASSLSGVYGYTF	TGTGCCAGCAGTTTGTCAGGGGTATATGGCTACACCTTC
TRBV27	TRBJ2-3	TRBD2	-	CASSAPSGTSTDTQYF	TGTGCCAGCAGTGCCCCTAGCGGGACTAGCACAGATACGCAGTATTTT
TRBV7-2	TRBJ1-4	-	-	CASSQTQGFANEKLFF	TGTGCCAGCAGCCAAACCCAGGGGTTTGCTAATGAAAAACTGTTTTTT
TRBV28	TRBJ1-1	TRBD1	-	CGARDRVDTEAFF	TGTGGGGCCAGGGACAGGGTAGACACTGAAGCTTTCTTT
TRBV19	TRBJ2-1	TRBD1	-	CASSMRDRPYNEQFF	TGTGCCAGTAGTATGAGGGACAGGCCATACAATGAGCAGTTCTTC
TRBV19	TRBJ1-5	TRBD1	once	CASRGQGRQPQHF	TGTGCCAGTAGGGGACAGGGGCGCCAGCCCCAGCATTTT
TRBV11-2	TRBJ1-1	TRBD1	few	CASSLRGQQMNTEAFF	TGTGCCAGCAGTCTCCGGGGACAGCAAATGAACACTGAAGCTTTCTTT
TRBV7-2	TRBJ2-3	-	-	CASSLEQDTQYF	TGTGCCAGCAGCTTAGAGCAAGATACGCAGTATTTT
TRBV4-3	TRBJ1-2	-	-	CASSQTDRSYGYTF	TGCGCCAGCAGCCAAACCGACAGGAGCTATGGCTACACCTTC
TRBV9	TRBJ1-5	-	-	CASSVRQGDQPQHF	TGTGCCAGCAGCGTTAGGCAGGGTGATCAGCCCCAGCATTTT
TRBV7-2	TRBJ1-1	-	few	CASSLRSEAFF	TGTGCCAGCAGCTTACGGAGTGAAGCTTTCTTT
TRBV5-8	TRBJ2-5	-	once	CASSWGRGTPETQYF	TGTGCCAGCAGCTGGGGCAGGGGAACCCCCGAGACCCAGTACTTC
TRBV6-1	TRBJ2-3	TRBD2	-	CASSAPGLGGNTQYF	TGTGCCAGCAGTGCACCGGGACTAGGGGGGAATACGCAGTATTTT
TRBV4-1	TRBJ1-2	TRBD1	-	CASSQLEGQPHYGYTF	TGCGCCAGCAGCCAACTAGAGGGACAGCCACACTATGGCTACACCTTC
TRBV7-3	TRBJ2-7	-	once	CASSLLPGLDFYEQYF	TGTGCCAGCAGCTTACTTCCAGGACTGGATTTCTACGAGCAGTACTTC
TRBV2	TRBJ2-2	TRBD2	-	CASNLAGETTGELFF	TGTGCCAGCAATCTCGCGGGAGAGACCACCGGGGAGCTGTTTTTT
TRBV6-6	TRBJ1-1	TRBD1	-	CASSSQGGGEAFF	TGTGCCAGCAGTTCCCAGGGGGGCGGTGAAGCTTTCTTT
TRBV7-6	TRBJ2-5	-	-	CASSQGGSQETQYF	TGTGCCAGCAGCCAAGGCGGGTCCCAAGAGACCCAGTACTTC
TRBV7-2	TRBJ1-1	-	few	CASRWPTVYTEAFF	TGTGCCAGCAGGTGGCCGACAGTTTACACTGAAGCTTTCTTT
TRBV7-9	TRBJ1-1	-	-	CASTGENMNTEAFF	TGTGCCAGCACAGGGGAAAATATGAACACTGAAGCTTTCTTT
TRBV6-1	TRBJ1-2	TRBD1	-	CASSAAEGQGGYGYTF	TGTGCCAGCAGTGCCGCGGAGGGACAGGGTGGCTATGGCTACACCTTC
TRBV7-9	TRBJ2-7	TRBD2	few	CASSLGGSTYEQYF	TGTGCCAGCAGCTTGGGCGGGAGTACGTACGAGCAGTACTTC
TRBV11-3	TRBJ2-2	-	-	CASSPGGRGTGELFF	TGTGCCAGCAGCCCCGGTGGAAGGGGCACCGGGGAGCTGTTTTTT
TRBV25-1	TRBJ2-2	-	-	CASNEQNTGELFF	TGTGCCAGCAACGAACAGAACACCGGGGAGCTGTTTTTT
TRBV25-1	TRBJ2-1	TRBD2	-	CASTKGLAVTYNEQFF	TGTGCCAGCACGAAGGGACTAGCGGTCACCTACAATGAGCAGTTCTTC